This paragraph reports one T cell receptor (beta chain). This record comes from a study of blood T cells in healthy people across ages. Primed by a sample-barcoded 5' primer and a J-beta primer mix, a second PCR proceeded for about 6 to 12 cycles. TCRdb fed the 5' RACE reads into MiXCR, producing one record per CDR3 protein. The table includes about 1.6 million distinct CDR3 sequences, roughly 32% detected once. This CDR3 has 16 residues. The J segment lost 1 base and the V segment lost 11 bases, leaving 9 bases of the junction unmatched. CDR1 and CDR2 (germline): MNHEY, SMNVEV (reference sequence). Sequenced material: blood. V is TRBV27 and J is TRBJ2-5; TRBD2 aligns across 14 bases. The sequence came from a woman aged 25 to 45 in good health. The CDR3 reads CAPRRGLAGAQETQYF. The CDR3 DNA follows: TGTGCCCCCCGACGGGGACTAGCGGGAGCCCAAGAGACCCAGTACTTC.